A selection of T cell receptor beta chains follows, all from one sample in a study of shared clonotypes between healthy human individuals. Clones were read by immunoSEQ multiplex PCR, and TCRdb kept only the in-frame ones, dropping some. The sample lists about 2 million clones; approximately 94% were seen once. Sequenced input: naive CD8+ T cells sorted from blood. The receptors shown here come from a man between 18 and 29 years old in good health. Both conserved end residues are part of each CDR3. The D gene is left open where the match is weak. The size entry is marked missing in some rows and otherwise reads once, few, many or a size class.

d_call cdr3_length j_call clone_size v_call cdr3_aa cdr3_nt
TRBD1 17 TRBJ1-1 - TRBV4-3 CASSQDRLRDRGLEAFF TGCGCCAGCAGCCAAGATCGACTCCGGGACAGGGGGCTTGAAGCTTTCTTT
TRBD2 13 TRBJ2-1 - TRBV2 CASETSGSNEQFF TGTGCCAGCGAGACTAGCGGGAGCAATGAGCAGTTCTTC
- 16 TRBJ2-5 once TRBV4-1 CASSPLGPLARETQYF TGCGCCAGCAGCCCGCTCGGACCGCTAGCAAGGGAGACCCAGTACTTC
TRBD2 14 TRBJ2-7 - TRBV6-5 CASSSWTSSYEQYF TGTGCCAGCAGTTCGTGGACTAGTTCCTACGAGCAGTACTTC
- 12 TRBJ2-2 - TRBV5-1 CASPPRPGELFF TGCGCCAGCCCCCCCCGTCCCGGGGAGCTGTTTTTT
- 15 TRBJ2-1 - TRBV7-6 CASSLVNESPNEQFF TGTGCCAGCAGCTTAGTTAACGAGTCCCCGAATGAGCAGTTCTTC
- 16 TRBJ1-3 - TRBV6-1 CASSGTRRSSGNTIYF TGTGCCAGCAGTGGAACCCGGCGGAGCTCTGGAAACACCATATATTTT
TRBD1 14 TRBJ1-2 - TRBV6-1 CASSEQGAGYGYTF TGTGCCAGCAGTGAACAGGGGGCCGGATATGGCTACACCTTC
- 14 TRBJ1-4 - TRBV6-5 CASSWGRFNEKLFF TGTGCCAGCAGTTGGGGACGGTTTAATGAAAAACTGTTTTTT
TRBD1 14 TRBJ2-7 once TRBV4-3 CASSHGTVTYEQYF TGCGCCAGCAGCCACGGGACAGTAACCTACGAGCAGTACTTC
- 16 TRBJ2-1 - TRBV28 CASSLLGERVGNEQFF TGTGCCAGCAGTTTATTAGGGGAGCGGGTTGGTAATGAGCAGTTCTTC
TRBD1 17 TRBJ2-7 - TRBV27 CASSLSNPGGGVYEQYF TGTGCCAGCAGTTTATCGAACCCAGGGGGCGGGGTTTACGAGCAGTACTTC
- 16 TRBJ2-2 - TRBV11-2 CASSLSMGGDTGELFF TGTGCCAGCAGCTTATCCATGGGGGGCGACACCGGGGAGCTGTTTTTT
TRBD1 15 TRBJ2-7 - TRBV6-1 CASSDATGTVYEQYF TGTGCCAGCAGTGACGCTACCGGGACAGTCTACGAGCAGTACTTC
TRBD2 16 TRBJ2-4 medium-sized TRBV4-2 CASSQGLAGPGNIQYF TGTGCCAGCAGCCAGGGACTAGCGGGCCCGGGAAACATTCAGTACTTC
- 14 TRBJ1-2 once TRBV6-5 CASSYAGAPNGYTF TGTGCCAGCAGTTACGCGGGGGCTCCAAATGGCTACACCTTC
- 14 TRBJ2-3 - TRBV7-9 CASSLEQHTDTQYF TGTGCCAGCAGCTTAGAACAGCACACAGATACGCAGTATTTT
- 16 TRBJ2-3 - TRBV4-3 CASSQDVVGVLDTQYF TGCGCCAGCAGCCAAGATGTTGTGGGGGTATTAGATACGCAGTATTTT
TRBD2 16 TRBJ2-2 once TRBV7-6 CASSLVGLLGSGELFF TGTGCCAGCAGCTTAGTGGGACTACTTGGGAGCGGGGAGCTGTTTTTT
- 13 TRBJ2-7 - TRBV5-6 CASSFEGTYEQYF TGTGCCAGCAGCTTTGAAGGAACCTACGAGCAGTACTTC
TRBD1 14 TRBJ2-7 - TRBV2 CASSDRGASYEQYF TGTGCCAGCAGCGACAGGGGGGCCAGTTACGAGCAGTACTTC
TRBD1 15 TRBJ2-7 - TRBV4-3 CASSQDGTGDYEQYF TGCGCCAGCAGCCAAGACGGGACAGGCGACTACGAGCAGTACTTC
- 15 TRBJ1-3 - TRBV4-1 CASSQIKGYGNTIYF TGCGCCAGCAGCCAGATTAAGGGCTATGGAAACACCATATATTTT
- 13 TRBJ1-2 - TRBV30 CAWSGEPGIGYTF TGTGCCTGGAGTGGGGAGCCAGGGATCGGCTACACCTTC
- 16 TRBJ2-2 - TRBV15 CATSRDRLDDTGELFF TGTGCCACCAGCAGAGATCGACTAGATGACACCGGGGAGCTGTTTTTT
TRBD1 16 TRBJ1-2 - TRBV30 CAWRDGAGGFLYGYTF TGTGCCTGGAGGGACGGGGCAGGGGGCTTCCTCTATGGCTACACCTTC
TRBD2 18 TRBJ2-1 - TRBV4-3 CASSQEASGRFGMNEQFF TGCGCCAGCAGCCAAGAGGCAAGCGGGAGGTTTGGGATGAATGAGCAGTTCTTC
- 16 TRBJ2-3 - TRBV13 CASSRFPPGRTDTQYF TGTGCCAGCAGCCGATTTCCCCCGGGGAGGACAGATACGCAGTATTTT
- 14 TRBJ1-1 - TRBV13 CASSFPGANTEAFF TGTGCCAGCAGCTTCCCAGGGGCGAACACTGAAGCTTTCTTT
- 15 TRBJ1-1 - TRBV4-1 CASSSPGHLNTEAFF TGCGCCAGCAGCAGTCCGGGACACTTGAACACTGAAGCTTTCTTT
- 13 TRBJ2-5 - TRBV6-5 CASSWQGQETQYF TGTGCCAGCAGTTGGCAGGGACAAGAGACCCAGTACTTC
TRBD2 18 TRBJ2-3 - TRBV7-8 CASSLRLAGVSSTDTQYF TGTGCCAGCAGCTTACGACTAGCGGGTGTGTCTAGCACAGATACGCAGTATTTT
- 15 TRBJ1-1 - TRBV13 CASSPYGQRDTEAFF TGTGCCAGCAGCCCCTACGGACAGCGGGACACTGAAGCTTTCTTT
TRBD1 18 TRBJ1-6 few TRBV7-2 CASSPTRQGSSYNSPLHF TGTGCCAGCAGTCCAACACGACAGGGAAGCTCCTATAATTCACCCCTCCACTTT
- 11 TRBJ1-1 - TRBV20-1 CSARGQTEAFF TGCAGTGCTAGGGGTCAAACTGAAGCTTTCTTT
- 13 TRBJ1-6 - TRBV11-2 CASSWSGDSPLHF TGTGCCAGCAGCTGGTCAGGGGACTCACCCCTCCACTTT
TRBD2 16 TRBJ2-1 - TRBV7-6 CASSRTSGGLYNEQFF TGTGCCAGCAGTCGGACTAGCGGGGGCCTCTACAATGAGCAGTTCTTC
TRBD1 15 TRBJ1-1 few TRBV5-1 CASSSKGQLNTEAFF TGCGCCAGCAGCTCCAAGGGACAGCTGAACACTGAAGCTTTCTTT
TRBD1 16 TRBJ2-5 once TRBV11-2 CASSFRKGQGQETQYF TGTGCCAGCAGCTTCCGGAAGGGACAGGGACAAGAGACCCAGTACTTC
- 12 TRBJ2-7 - TRBV5-6 CASSLGGSMQYF TGTGCCAGCAGCCTTGGGGGGTCCATGCAGTACTTC
- 15 TRBJ2-1 - TRBV27 CASSSTESSYNEQFF TGTGCCAGCAGTTCGACAGAGAGCTCCTACAATGAGCAGTTCTTC
TRBD1 14 TRBJ2-7 - TRBV28 CASSFFRGHYEQYF TGTGCCAGCAGTTTCTTTAGGGGGCACTACGAGCAGTACTTC
- 15 TRBJ1-6 - TRBV7-9 CASSSNREGDSPLHF TGTGCCAGCAGCTCCAACAGGGAAGGGGATTCACCCCTCCACTTT
- 10 TRBJ2-1 - TRBV10-3 CAIGESLQFF TGTGCCATCGGAGAGAGCCTGCAGTTCTTC
TRBD2 14 TRBJ2-7 - TRBV27 CASSRAGVDYEQYF TGTGCCAGCAGTAGGGCGGGGGTAGACTACGAGCAGTACTTC
- 12 TRBJ2-7 - TRBV28 CASVSGLGEQYF TGTGCCAGCGTATCAGGGCTCGGCGAGCAGTACTTC
- 16 TRBJ2-6 - TRBV4-3 CASSQDPGYGANVLTF TGCGCCAGCAGCCAAGATCCGGGGTATGGGGCCAACGTCCTGACTTTC
TRBD2 18 TRBJ2-7 - TRBV7-2 CASSLEGTLREGSYEQYF TGTGCCAGCAGCTTAGAGGGGACGTTGCGGGAGGGCTCCTACGAGCAGTACTTC
- 14 TRBJ2-2 - TRBV7-9 CASSPPDTSGELFF TGTGCCAGCAGCCCCCCGGACACATCCGGGGAGCTGTTTTTT
- 15 TRBJ1-6 few TRBV6-5 CASSYREEPSGDLHF TGTGCCAGCAGTTACAGGGAGGAGCCATCGGGTGACCTCCACTTT
- 14 TRBJ2-4 - TRBV11-2 CASSLEASRGIQYF TGTGCCAGCAGCTTAGAGGCCTCTAGGGGCATTCAGTACTTC
TRBD2 19 TRBJ2-1 - TRBV9 CASSVVGTSGAGSYNEQFF TGTGCCAGCAGCGTAGTGGGGACTAGCGGGGCCGGCTCCTACAATGAGCAGTTCTTC